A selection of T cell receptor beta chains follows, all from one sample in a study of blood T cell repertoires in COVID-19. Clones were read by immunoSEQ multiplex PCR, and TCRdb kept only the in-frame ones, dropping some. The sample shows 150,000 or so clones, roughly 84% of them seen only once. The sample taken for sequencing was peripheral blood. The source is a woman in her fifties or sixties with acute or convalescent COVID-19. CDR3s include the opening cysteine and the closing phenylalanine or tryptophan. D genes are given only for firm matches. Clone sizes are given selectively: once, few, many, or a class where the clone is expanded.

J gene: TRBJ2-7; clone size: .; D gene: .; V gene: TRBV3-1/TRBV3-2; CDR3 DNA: TGTGCCAGCAGCCCTAGGCTGGGTGACTCCTACGAGCAGTACTTC; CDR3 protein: CASSPRLGDSYEQYF
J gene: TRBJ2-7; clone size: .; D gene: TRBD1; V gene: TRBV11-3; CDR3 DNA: TGTGCCAGTACCGGGACAGAAACCTACGAGCAGTACTTC; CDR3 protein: CASTGTETYEQYF
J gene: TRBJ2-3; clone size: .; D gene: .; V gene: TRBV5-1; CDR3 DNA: TGCGCCAGCACCTCAGCGAGGGATACGCAGTATTTT; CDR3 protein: CASTSARDTQYF
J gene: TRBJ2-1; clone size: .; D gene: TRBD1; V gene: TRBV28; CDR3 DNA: TGTGCCAGCAGTTTAGCCGGGACAGCTGGGAATGAGCAGTTCTTC; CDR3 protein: CASSLAGTAGNEQFF
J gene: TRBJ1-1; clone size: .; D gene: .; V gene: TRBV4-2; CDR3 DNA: TGTGCCAGCAGCCAATCGGGAGGGGCCTACACTGAAGCTTTCTTT; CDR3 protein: CASSQSGGAYTEAFF
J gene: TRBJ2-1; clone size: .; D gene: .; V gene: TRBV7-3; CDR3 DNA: TGTGCCAGCAGCTCCGGTCGTAATGAGCAGTTCTTC; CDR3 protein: CASSSGRNEQFF
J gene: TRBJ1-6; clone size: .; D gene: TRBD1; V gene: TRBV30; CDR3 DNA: TGTGCCTCCTTGACAGGGGGGATCTATAATTCACCCCTCCACTTT; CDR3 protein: CASLTGGIYNSPLHF
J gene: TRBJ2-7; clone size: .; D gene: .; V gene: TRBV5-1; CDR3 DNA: TGCGCCAGCAGCCAGGGGGGCGTTCTGTACTTC; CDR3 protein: CASSQGGVLYF
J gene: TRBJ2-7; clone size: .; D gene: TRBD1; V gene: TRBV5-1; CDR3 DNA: TGCGCCAGCAGCCTCGGACAGGGGGTCTCCTACGAGCAGTACTTC; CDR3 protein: CASSLGQGVSYEQYF
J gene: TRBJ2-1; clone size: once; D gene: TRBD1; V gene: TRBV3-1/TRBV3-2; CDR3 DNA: TGTGCCAGCAGCCACCGGACAGGACACAATGAGCAGTTCTTC; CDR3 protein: CASSHRTGHNEQFF
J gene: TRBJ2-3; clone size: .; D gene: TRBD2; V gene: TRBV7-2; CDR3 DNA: TGTGCCAGCAGCTTAATGCTCCGGGAGGTGAGCACAGATACGCAGTATTTT; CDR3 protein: CASSLMLREVSTDTQYF
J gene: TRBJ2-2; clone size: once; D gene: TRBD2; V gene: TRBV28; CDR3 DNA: TGTGCCAGCAGTTCTGGAGGACTAGCGGTTACCGGGGAGCTGTTTTTT; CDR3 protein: CASSSGGLAVTGELFF
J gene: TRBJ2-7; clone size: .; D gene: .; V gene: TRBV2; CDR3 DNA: TGTGCCAGCAGTGAATATACCGACAGGCCCTACGAGCAGTACTTC; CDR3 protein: CASSEYTDRPYEQYF
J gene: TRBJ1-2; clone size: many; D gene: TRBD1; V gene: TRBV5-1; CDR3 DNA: TGCGCCAGCAGCCGTGAGACAGGGAGAAGGGCCTTC; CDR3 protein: CASSRETGRRAF
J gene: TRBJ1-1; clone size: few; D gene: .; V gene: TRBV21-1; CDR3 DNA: TGTGCCAGCAGTAACTCTCCGGTGACAGTGAACACTGAAGCTTTCTTT; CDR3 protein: CASSNSPVTVNTEAFF
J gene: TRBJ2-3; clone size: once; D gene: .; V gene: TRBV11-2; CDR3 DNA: TGTGCCAGCAGCCCGGGGAGTGGGGAGTATTTT; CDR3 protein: CASSPGSGEYF
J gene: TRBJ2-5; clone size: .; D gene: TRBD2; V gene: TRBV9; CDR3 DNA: TGTGCCAGCAGCGTAGAGGGGTCTAGCGGGTCACGACAAGAGACCCAGTACTTC; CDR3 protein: CASSVEGSSGSRQETQYF
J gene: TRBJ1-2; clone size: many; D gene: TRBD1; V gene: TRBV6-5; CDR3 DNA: TGTGCCAGCAGGGATACGACAGGGAGCTATGGCTACACCTTC; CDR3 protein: CASRDTTGSYGYTF
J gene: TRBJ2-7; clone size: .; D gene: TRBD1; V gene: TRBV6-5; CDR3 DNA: TGTGCCAGCAAAAAGGGACAGGGAACCTACGAGCAGTACTTC; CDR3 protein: CASKKGQGTYEQYF
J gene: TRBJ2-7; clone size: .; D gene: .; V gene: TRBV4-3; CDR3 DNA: TGCGCCAGCAGCCCGAGGGGGAACGCCTACGAGCAGTACTTC; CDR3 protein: CASSPRGNAYEQYF
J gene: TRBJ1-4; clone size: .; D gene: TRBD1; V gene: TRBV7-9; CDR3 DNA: TGTGCCAGCAGCTCCCCCGGGACAGGGGCAACTGAGGGTAATGAAAAACTGTTTTTT; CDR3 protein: CASSSPGTGATEGNEKLFF
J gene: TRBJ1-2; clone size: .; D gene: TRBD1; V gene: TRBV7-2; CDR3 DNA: TGTGCCAGCAGCTCAATGACAGGGTTCGGCTACACCTTC; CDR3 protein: CASSSMTGFGYTF
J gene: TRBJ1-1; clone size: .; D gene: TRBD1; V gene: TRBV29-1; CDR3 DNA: TGCAGCGCCCGGGACAGGGGTAACACTGAAGCTTTCTTT; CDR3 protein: CSARDRGNTEAFF
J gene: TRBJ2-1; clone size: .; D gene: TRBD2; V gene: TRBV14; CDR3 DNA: TGTGCCAGCAGCCAAGACCTCGTACGGGGGGGCGCGAATGAGCAGTTCTTC; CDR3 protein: CASSQDLVRGGANEQFF
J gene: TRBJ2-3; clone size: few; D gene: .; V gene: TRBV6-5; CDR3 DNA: TGTGCCAGCAGTTACCAGGGGCTAGCGGTAGATACGCAGTATTTT; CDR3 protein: CASSYQGLAVDTQYF
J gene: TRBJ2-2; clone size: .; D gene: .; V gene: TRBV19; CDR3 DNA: TGTGCCAGTAGATCCGGCGGAAAGCTAGCCGCTAACACCGGGGAGCTGTTTTTT; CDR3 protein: CASRSGGKLAANTGELFF
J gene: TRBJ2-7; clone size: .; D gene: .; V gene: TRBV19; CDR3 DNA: TGTGCCAGCCCGACAGGCTACTACGAGCAGTACTTC; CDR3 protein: CASPTGYYEQYF
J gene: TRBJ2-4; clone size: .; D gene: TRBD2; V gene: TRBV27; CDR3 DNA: TGTGCCAGCAGCCCCCGCCGGGGGGGCTCAAACATTCAGTACTTC; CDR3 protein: CASSPRRGGSNIQYF
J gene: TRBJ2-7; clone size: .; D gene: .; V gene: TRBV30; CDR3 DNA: TGTGCCTGGTCCGACAGTTCCTACGAGCAGTACTTC; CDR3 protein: CAWSDSSYEQYF
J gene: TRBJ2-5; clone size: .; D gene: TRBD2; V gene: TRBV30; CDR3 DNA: TGTGCCTGGAATAGCGGGGGAGAGACCCAGTACTTC; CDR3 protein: CAWNSGGETQYF
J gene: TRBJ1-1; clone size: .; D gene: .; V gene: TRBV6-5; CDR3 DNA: TGTGCCAGCACCAAGCAGGGTGTAACTGAAGCTTTCTTT; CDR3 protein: CASTKQGVTEAFF
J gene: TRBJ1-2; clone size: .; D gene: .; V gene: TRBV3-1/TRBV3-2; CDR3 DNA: TGTGCCAGCAGCCAAGAACAGGGTTTAGGTCATGGCTACACCTTC; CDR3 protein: CASSQEQGLGHGYTF
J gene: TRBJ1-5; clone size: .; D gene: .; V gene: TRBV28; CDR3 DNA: TGTGCCAGCACCCGCCGTAGTCAGCCCCAGCATTTT; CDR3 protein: CASTRRSQPQHF
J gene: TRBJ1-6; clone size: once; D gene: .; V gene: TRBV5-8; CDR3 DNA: TGTGCCAGCAGCTTGGTACAGGTTCGATCACCCCTCCACTTT; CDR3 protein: CASSLVQVRSPLHF
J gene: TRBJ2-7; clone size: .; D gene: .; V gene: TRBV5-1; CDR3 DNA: TGCGCCAGCAGCCCAGGGGACAACTCCTACGAGCAGTACTTC; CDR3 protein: CASSPGDNSYEQYF
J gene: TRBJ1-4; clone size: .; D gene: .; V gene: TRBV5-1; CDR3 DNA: TGCGCCAGCAGCTTGAGGGGGGAAAAACTGTTTTTT; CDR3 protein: CASSLRGEKLFF